This T cell receptor beta chain was retrieved from a study of T cell repertoires in aging, cancer and after chemotherapy. Study at large: Six age groups, ranging from 30 or younger to 70 or older, included the donors.

Whole-study findings and limits: Age-matched healthy donors had significantly more diverse, less clonal blood TCR repertoires than untreated cancer patients. Healthy donors lost TCR diversity with age mainly through richness, cancer patients through richness and evenness. Across the chemotherapy interval, each cancer cohort showed higher median generation probability, suggesting thymic rebound.

Rearranged V-D-J TRB sequences were amplified with a mixed TRB-A/B primer pool. MiXCR, applied by TCRdb to the multiplex PCR reads, yields one record per CDR3 protein. The sample shows some 2,200 distinct CDR3 sequences, more than 25% of them seen only once. This clonotype came up a few times. Antigen specificity is unknown. Peripheral blood genomic DNA, not sorted cells or RNA, was the template. The material sequenced was blood. This clonotype was sampled from a human donor in good health.

The CDR3 spells CASQTGGAGTDTQYF. Written as DNA, the CDR3 is TGTGCCAGCCAAACAGGGGGCGCGGGCACAGATACGCAGTATTTT. The gene calls are TRBV18 and TRBJ2-3, with TRBD1 matching 9 bases. This CDR3 is built from 15 residues. V shed 8 bases and J 1 base; nucleotides not matched to a gene: 7. The germline V gene has CDR1 KGHSH and CDR2 LQKENI.